This TCR beta chain stems from a study of T cell responses to AZD1222 COVID-19 vaccine. General study points: CD4 TCRs associated with vaccination spanned spike, dominating at 160-218 and 743-854. Reportedly, nearly half the spike-specific TCRs target unmutated variant regions.

Assay: immunoSEQ multiplex PCR; the TCRdb copy retains only in-frame clones and omits some. The data show about 160,000 clones, with about 90% seen just once and approximately 1.9% held by the top ten. Remarks on this clone: What it binds is unknown.

Germline assignment: CDR1 DFQATT and CDR2 SNEGSKA (reference sequence). Trimming took off 0 bases at V and 4 bases at J, with 3 bases between the two ends. The CDR3 consists of 11 residues. The chain uses TRBV20-1 and TRBJ2-5; the D is unclear. This sample comprised peripheral blood, obtained on day 0 of AZD1222 vaccination. The clonotype was recovered from an adult in good health. The CDR3 spells CSARDRETQYF. Written as DNA, the CDR3 is TGCAGTGCTAGAGATCGAGAGACCCAGTACTTC.